Included here is one TCR beta chain sequence, with context. Its cognate antigen is unknown. This entry is derived from a study of blood T cells in healthy people across ages. CDR1 is MDHEN, CDR2 SYDVKM, per germline. There are 14 residues in the CDR3. The V and J ends lost 5 bases and 8 bases, in that order; junction bases with no gene match: 8. A second PCR of 7 to 11 cycles used a sample-barcoded 5' primer and a J-beta primer mix. Every cDNA molecule carried a tag from a template-switch adaptor bearing 12 random nucleotides. Using its own MiXCR run on the 5' RACE reads, TCRdb lists one record per CDR3 protein. The sample holds around 780,000 distinct CDR3 sequences, 56% seen once. Study-level results: Per million T cells, TCR beta diversity dropped roughly linearly as age increased.

The donors, all healthy, were Caucasians living in Russia, aged about 6 to 90. Each donor gave roughly 9.2 milliliters of peripheral blood. The source material was blood. The V and J genes are TRBV28 and TRBJ2-1, with 8 bases lining up with TRBD2. This sequence was found in a man aged 35-49 years in good health. Here the CDR3 DNA reads TGTGCCAGCAGTCCGGACGGGGGGGGCGATGAGCAGTTCTTC. Its protein product is CASSPDGGGDEQFF. The whole variable domain, remainder taken from reference TRBV28 and TRBJ2-1, is DVKVTQSSRYLVKRTGEKVFLECVQDMDHENMFWYRQDPGLGLRLIYFSYDVKMKEKGDIPEGYSVSREKKERFSLILESASTNQTSMYLCASSPDGGGDEQFFGPGTRLTVL.